The rows below give T cell receptor beta chains drawn from one sample of a study of a mutant IDH1 vaccine in newly diagnosed glioma. The protocol was immunoSEQ multiplex PCR, while the TCRdb copy is restricted to in-frame clones and leaves out a portion. Of 60,000 to 75,000 clones in the sample, approximately 80% were seen once. Which antigens these TCRs recognize remains unknown. The sample consisted of PBMCs, taken from a glioma patient whose treatment included an IDH1 peptide vaccine. The receptors derive from a man aged 25-45 years with glioma. CDR3s include the opening cysteine and the closing phenylalanine or tryptophan. Each record gives: CDR3 protein, V gene, J gene, D gene. D genes are given only for firm matches.

cdr3_aa: CASSSTDTQYF
v_call: TRBV7-9
j_call: TRBJ2-3
d_call: -

cdr3_aa: CASSLVSGQSYGYTF
v_call: TRBV7-9
j_call: TRBJ1-2
d_call: -

cdr3_aa: CAIRSARAALTETQYF
v_call: TRBV10-3
j_call: TRBJ2-5
d_call: -

cdr3_aa: CASSLAGTVSGANVLTF
v_call: TRBV5-5
j_call: TRBJ2-6
d_call: -

cdr3_aa: CASTQGANYNEQFF
v_call: TRBV5-4
j_call: TRBJ2-1
d_call: TRBD1

cdr3_aa: CASSLRGGQEKLFF
v_call: TRBV5-1
j_call: TRBJ1-4
d_call: -

cdr3_aa: CASSAVRGASGYTF
v_call: TRBV14
j_call: TRBJ1-2
d_call: -

cdr3_aa: CASSLGLAQNSPLHF
v_call: TRBV13
j_call: TRBJ1-6
d_call: -

cdr3_aa: CASSPPTGRSYEQYF
v_call: TRBV18
j_call: TRBJ2-7
d_call: TRBD1

cdr3_aa: CASSLAQGVEYNEQFF
v_call: TRBV7-3
j_call: TRBJ2-1
d_call: TRBD1

cdr3_aa: CASSPDRSPNTGELFF
v_call: TRBV19
j_call: TRBJ2-2
d_call: -

cdr3_aa: CSVGGTDLIYNEQFF
v_call: TRBV29-1
j_call: TRBJ2-1
d_call: TRBD1

cdr3_aa: CSAVSDTQYF
v_call: TRBV29-1
j_call: TRBJ2-3
d_call: -

cdr3_aa: CASLREWNGEQFF
v_call: TRBV2
j_call: TRBJ2-1
d_call: -

cdr3_aa: CASSAGQGGPFGIQYF
v_call: TRBV9
j_call: TRBJ2-4
d_call: -

cdr3_aa: CASSLDRETQYF
v_call: TRBV5-1
j_call: TRBJ2-5
d_call: -

cdr3_aa: CASSQVRLAGGTGELFF
v_call: TRBV2
j_call: TRBJ2-2
d_call: TRBD2

cdr3_aa: CASARDRGRSPLHF
v_call: TRBV6-5
j_call: TRBJ1-6
d_call: TRBD1

cdr3_aa: CASSPEPGTSGYNEQFF
v_call: TRBV14
j_call: TRBJ2-1
d_call: TRBD2

cdr3_aa: CASSETPGQGNSPLHF
v_call: TRBV9
j_call: TRBJ1-6
d_call: TRBD1

cdr3_aa: CSVEGDADTQYF
v_call: TRBV29-1
j_call: TRBJ2-3
d_call: -

cdr3_aa: CASSVGGNSNQPQHF
v_call: TRBV5-4
j_call: TRBJ1-5
d_call: -